The clone carrying this T cell receptor beta chain appeared a few times. Its antigen remains unidentified. The data are from a study of identical twins. General study points: A lower insertion count was a feature of abundant cord blood beta clonotypes, with no such feature in memory repertoires. Conclusions leaned on cross-sectional statistical analysis and did not track the same donors over time.

TCRdb re-analysed the 5' RACE reads in MiXCR, keeping a single row per CDR3 protein. The table has fewer than 650,000 distinct CDR3 sequences, more than 9% seen once. The same sample was also used in a study of yellow fever vaccine responses in identical twins.

Source material: PBMCs. The sequence was collected from a woman between 18 and 29 years old in good health.

CDR3 DNA sequence: TGCGCCAGCAGTGAGAAGCGTCCAAACCGCTACAATGAGCAGTTCTTC. The encoded protein is CASSEKRPNRYNEQFF. This chain joins TRBV10-2 and TRBJ2-1; D gene unclear. The CDR3 is made up of 16 amino acids. Trimming pared 2 bases from V and 3 bases from J, leaving 14 bases between. Per the germline V gene, CDR1 is WSHSY and CDR2 is SAAADI.